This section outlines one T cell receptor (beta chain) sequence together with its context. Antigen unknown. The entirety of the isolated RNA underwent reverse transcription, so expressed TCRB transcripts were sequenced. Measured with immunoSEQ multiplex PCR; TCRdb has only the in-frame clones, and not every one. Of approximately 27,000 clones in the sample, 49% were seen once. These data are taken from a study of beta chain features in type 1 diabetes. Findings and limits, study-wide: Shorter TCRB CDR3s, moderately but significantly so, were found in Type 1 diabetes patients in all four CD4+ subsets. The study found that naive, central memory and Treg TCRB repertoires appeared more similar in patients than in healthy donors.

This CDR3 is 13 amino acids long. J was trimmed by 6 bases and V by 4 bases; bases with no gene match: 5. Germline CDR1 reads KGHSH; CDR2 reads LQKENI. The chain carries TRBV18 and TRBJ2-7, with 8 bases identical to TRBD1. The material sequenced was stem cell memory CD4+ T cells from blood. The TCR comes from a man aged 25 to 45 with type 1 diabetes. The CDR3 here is CASSRTGLGEQYF. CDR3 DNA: TGTGCCAGCTCACGGACAGGGCTCGGCGAGCAGTACTTC.